The T cell receptor beta chain described here comes from a study of blood T cells in healthy people across ages. A sample-barcoded 5' primer and a J-beta primer mix were used in a second PCR of roughly 6 to 12 cycles. TCRdb called the 5' RACE reads again in MiXCR, with one record for every CDR3 protein. The repertoire holds 600,000 to 800,000 distinct CDR3 sequences, approximately 52% seen once, with about 13% in the top ten. The CDR3 is 14 amino acids. Germline V gene lookup returns CDR1 LNHNV and CDR2 YYDKDF (reference sequence). The germline V and J ends were trimmed by 1 base and 2 bases, with 9 bases remaining between them.

The clonotype originates from a woman older than 75 in good health. The rearrangement uses TRBV15 and TRBJ2-7; TRBD2 is a possible D gene (6 bases). Input material: blood. The CDR3 bases are TGTGCCACCAGCAGAGCTAGCGTGGCCTACGAGCAGTACTTC. Its translation: CATSRASVAYEQYF.